This T cell receptor beta chain was profiled in a study of T cells after yellow fever vaccination. Study background: Researchers used SMART-Seq v4 Ultra Low Input to prepare fractions that had low cell numbers.

Study results and caveats: Peak timing came faster in the weaker secondary response, day 5 versus 15. Clonotypes shared by both compartments, CD4 and CD8, made up a small share.

The study made its TCR cDNA through 5'RACE template switching. That step introduced a universal primer site along with UMIs. One entry per CDR3 protein, called by TCRdb with MiXCR from the 5' RACE reads. Of under 600,000 distinct CDR3 sequences listed, about 13% are singletons. This CDR3 has 14 residues. Germline V gives CDR1 SQVTM, CDR2 ANQGSEA. Trimming at V came to 5 bases and at J to 4 bases, leaving 9 bases not matched to a gene. This clonotype was picked up a small number of times. Its antigen is unidentified. Sequenced here: PBMCs, sampled on the day of the yellow fever booster vaccination. The J gene is TRBJ2-5, the V gene TRBV29-1; 8 positions match TRBD2. This receptor was obtained from a man aged 30-40 years who received the YFV17D yellow fever vaccine. The CDR3 region has the DNA TGCAGCGTTTTCACCGGGACTAGGCGAGAGACCCAGTACTTC. This translates into CSVFTGTRRETQYF. The full variable domain, completed using reference TRBV29-1 and TRBJ2-5, is SAVISQKPSRDICQRGTSLTIQCQVDSQVTMMFWYRQQPGQSLTLIATANQGSEATYESGFVIDKFPISRPNLTFSTLTVSNMSPEDSSIYLCSVFTGTRRETQYFGPGTRLLVL.